Below are 10 T cell receptor beta chains sequenced from a single sample in a study of T cells after yellow fever vaccination. A single record per CDR3 protein comes from TCRdb applying MiXCR to the 5' RACE reads. In the table there are fewer than 500,000 distinct CDR3 sequences, around a sixth of which are singletons. This material consisted of PBMCs, taken before the yellow fever booster vaccination. These receptors were obtained from a man between 18 and 29 years old who received the YFV17D yellow fever vaccine.

In this sample, this clonotype turned up many times. The chain carries TRBV20-1 and TRBJ2-1, with 7 bases matching TRBD2. Germline lookup yields CDR1 DFQATT and CDR2 SNEGSKA (reference sequence). The CDR3 spans 14 residues. V was clipped by 6 bases and J by 4 bases; unmatched bases: 9. The CDR3 bases are TGCAGTGCCGCTTCGCGGGGGTATTACAATGAGCAGTTCTTC. Its protein is CSAASRGYYNEQFF.

This clonotype was found a few times. The chain couples TRBV9 to TRBJ1-3; D is unclear. Germline lookup yields CDR1 SGDLS and CDR2 YYNGEE. The CDR3 contains 14 residues. Trimming took off 0 bases at V and 7 bases at J, with 11 bases between the two ends. The CDR3 spells CASSVASGGNTIYF. DNA for the CDR3: TGTGCCAGCAGCGTAGCTTCGGGTGGGAACACCATATATTTT. Drawing the rest from reference TRBV9 and TRBJ1-3, the complete variable domain is DSGVTQTPKHLITATGQRVTLRCSPRSGDLSVYWYQQSLDQGLQFLIQYYNGEERAKGNILERFSAQQFPDLHSELNLSSLELGDSALYFCASSVASGGNTIYFGEGSWLTVV.

The chain uses TRBV20-1 and TRBJ1-2, with 10 bases matching TRBD1. Germline lookup yields CDR1 DFQATT and CDR2 SNEGSKA (reference sequence). J was trimmed by 6 bases and V by 2 bases; bases with no gene match: 3. This CDR3 has 13 residues. This CDR3 reads CSARRQGADGYTF. The DNA for the CDR3 is TGCAGTGCTAGACGACAGGGGGCGGATGGCTACACCTTC.

The V call is TRBV15, the J call TRBJ2-7; D call uncertain. Germline-derived CDR1 and CDR2 are LNHNV and YYDKDF (reference sequence). This CDR3 region has 12 residues. V gave up 1 base and J gave up 6 bases, with 7 bases separating them. DNA of the CDR3: TGTGCCACCAGCAGAGCCGTGGGCGAGCAGTACTTC. This codes for CATSRAVGEQYF.

This clonotype was observed a few times. V usage is TRBV25-1 and J usage is TRBJ2-4; TRBD1 aligns across 8 bases. The CDR3 is made up of 13 amino acids. V was clipped by 4 bases and J by 7 bases; unmatched bases: 3. Germline V gene data show CDR1 as MGHDK and CDR2 as SYGVNS. CDR3 DNA: TGTGCCAGCAGTGGGACAGGGAGGAACATTCAGTACTTC. It translates to CASSGTGRNIQYF.

The gene calls are TRBV20-1 and TRBJ2-1; 14 nucleotides align to TRBD2. Germline V lookup: CDR1 DFQATT, CDR2 SNEGSKA (reference sequence). Losses at the gene ends were 3 bases for V and 9 bases for J; bases not matched to a gene: 4. The CDR3 runs 14 residues. CDR3 DNA: TGCAGTGCTAGTGGGGGACTAGCGGGGGTTGAGCAGTTCTTC. Its protein product is CSASGGLAGVEQFF.

This rearrangement joins TRBV7-9 to TRBJ2-1; 12 nucleotides match TRBD2. Germline loops: CDR1 SEHNR, CDR2 FQNEAQ (reference sequence). V was clipped by 3 bases and J by 15 bases; unmatched bases: 6. CDR3 length equals 13 residues. CDR3 nucleotide sequence: TGTGCCAGCAGCTTCCCGACTAGCGGGGGCTCGTTCTTC. Residues: CASSFPTSGGSFF. Full variable domain (rest looked up from reference TRBV7-9 and TRBJ2-1): DTGVSQNPRHKITKRGQNVTFRCDPISEHNRLYWYRQTLGQGPEFLTYFQNEAQLEKSRLLSDRFSAERPKGSFSTLEIQRTEQGDSAMYLCASSFPTSGGSFFGPGTRLTVL.

The chain joins TRBV29-1 to TRBJ2-2; the match to TRBD1 covers 7 bases. Germline loops: CDR1 SQVTM, CDR2 ANQGSEA. V shed 6 bases and J 4 bases; nucleotides not matched to a gene: 5. The CDR3 contains 13 residues. The DNA of the CDR3 is TGCAGCGTCGGGACAGTTGGCACCGGGGAGCTGTTTTTT. Translation gives CSVGTVGTGELFF.

This clonotype occurred a few times. The J gene is TRBJ2-4, the V gene TRBV2; 8 bases line up with TRBD1. This CDR3 comprises 14 residues. Trimming at V came to 6 bases and at J to 9 bases, leaving 10 bases not matched to a gene. The germline gives CDR1 SNHLY, CDR2 FYNNEI. Written as DNA, the CDR3 is TGTGCCAGCAGGGCGGACAGGGTTATCGCCATTCAGTACTTC. Amino acid sequence: CASRADRVIAIQYF.

The V and J genes are TRBV25-1 and TRBJ2-5; 8 bases fit TRBD1. V lost 10 bases and J lost 0; bases outside the gene matches: 7. Per germline, CDR1 MGHDK and CDR2 SYGVNS. This CDR3 comprises 14 residues. CDR3 bases: TGTGCCACCCACGTGACAGGGGACCAAGAGACCCAGTACTTC. Encoded protein: CATHVTGDQETQYF.